This is a list of T cell receptor beta chains from one sample in a study of identical twins. TCRdb independently ran MiXCR on the 5' RACE reads; one entry per CDR3 protein. This sample carries just under 550,000 distinct CDR3 sequences, nearly 15% of them seen once, and the ten largest clones take roughly 0.43%. These same records also appear under a second study, on yellow fever vaccine responses in identical twins.

Sample: CD4+ T cells sorted from blood. These receptors originate from a woman younger than 30 in good health. Both conserved end residues are part of each CDR3.

CDR3	J	V
CASSQGTSRYNEQFF	TRBJ2-1	TRBV7-8
CATSDPRNTGELFF	TRBJ2-2	TRBV24-1
CASSQGATGGRLNTEAFF	TRBJ1-1	TRBV4-2
CASSLAASLDHEAFF	TRBJ1-1	TRBV5-1
CSVRRTTSSTDTQYF	TRBJ2-3	TRBV29-1
CASHTYGKTSGEQETQYF	TRBJ2-5	TRBV11-1
CATALAGVGNEQFF	TRBJ2-1	TRBV19
CAPKAAATGGRDYGYTF	TRBJ1-2	TRBV10-3
CAMSPGRYNTEAFF	TRBJ1-1	TRBV5-2
CSARRDNQETQYF	TRBJ2-5	TRBV20-1
CASSYQTRLVSSYEQYF	TRBJ2-7	TRBV6-2/TRBV6-3
CASSRSGDSYNEQFF	TRBJ2-1	TRBV6-1
CSAGPRGYSYEQYF	TRBJ2-7	TRBV20-1
CASSLIGRGTEAFF	TRBJ1-1	TRBV28
CSARRGTGDNEQYF	TRBJ2-7	TRBV20-1
CASSQMWSSKNIQYF	TRBJ2-4	TRBV6-1
CASSLKDRASNEQFF	TRBJ2-1	TRBV28
CSADGRYNEQFF	TRBJ2-1	TRBV20-1
CASSQDKASAHQETQYF	TRBJ2-5	TRBV4-1
CASSQDGSSGAQETQYF	TRBJ2-5	TRBV4-1
CASSLEWGGYTF	TRBJ1-2	TRBV12-3/TRBV12-4
CASSLASGTTQSGTGELFF	TRBJ2-2	TRBV7-2
CASSFRGDRVEQFF	TRBJ2-1	TRBV5-1
CASSPDLPNSPLHF	TRBJ1-6	TRBV3-1
CASSQGTALGAEQFF	TRBJ2-1	TRBV4-1
CASSSTSPGQSQFF	TRBJ2-1	TRBV11-3
CASSSSGIYEQYF	TRBJ2-7	TRBV7-9
CASGLAGDTGELFF	TRBJ2-2	TRBV14
CASSQDSTGTGYNEKLFF	TRBJ1-4	TRBV3-1